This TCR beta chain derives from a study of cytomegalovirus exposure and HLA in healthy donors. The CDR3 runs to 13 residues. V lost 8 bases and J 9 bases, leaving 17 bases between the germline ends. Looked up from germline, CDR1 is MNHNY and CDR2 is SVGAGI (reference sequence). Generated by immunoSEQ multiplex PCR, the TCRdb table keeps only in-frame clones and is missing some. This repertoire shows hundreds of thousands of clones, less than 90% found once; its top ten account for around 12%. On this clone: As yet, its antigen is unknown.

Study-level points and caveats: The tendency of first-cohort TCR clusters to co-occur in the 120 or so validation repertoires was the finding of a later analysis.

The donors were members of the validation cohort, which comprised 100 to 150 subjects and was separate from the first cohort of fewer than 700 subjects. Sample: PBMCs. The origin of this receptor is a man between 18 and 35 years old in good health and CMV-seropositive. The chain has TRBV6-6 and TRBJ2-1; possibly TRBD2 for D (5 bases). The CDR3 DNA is TGTGCCAGCGCAACCGCCTCGGAGGCTGAGCAGTTCTTC. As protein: CASATASEAEQFF.